The 28 T cell receptor beta chains given below trace back to one sample, sequenced in a study of T-cell reconstitution after alpha-beta-depleted transplantation in children. Unique molecular identifiers were used to barcode this TCRbeta library. TCRdb re-analysed the PCR reads in MiXCR, keeping a single row per CDR3 protein. The repertoire holds over 150,000 distinct CDR3 sequences, with around 10% as singletons. The sequencing here drew on PBMCs, taken before TCRalphabeta/CD19-depleted stem cell transplant. The receptors stem from a boy between 2 and 15 years old with acute myeloid leukemia, due to receive a stem cell transplant.

This clonotype was picked up many times. The chain has TRBV9 and TRBJ2-2; D possibly corresponds to TRBD2 (5 bases). Trimming cost V 5 bases and J 3 bases, with 26 bases left between them. Germline CDR1 is SGDLS and CDR2 is YYNGEE. The CDR3 totals 19 residues. DNA of the CDR3: TGTGCCAGCAGGGTGATTGGGCCGGCGGCAGCGGCATACACCGGGGAGCTGTTTTTT. Translating gives CASRVIGPAAAAYTGELFF.

This clonotype was counted many times. V gene TRBV20-1 combines with J gene TRBJ1-4; D gene uncertain. Germline values: CDR1 DFQATT, CDR2 SNEGSKA (reference sequence). V was clipped by 0 bases and J by 4 bases, with 12 bases between them. The CDR3 runs 15 residues. CDR3 protein: CSARDQPAVNEKLFF. The CDR3 DNA follows: TGCAGTGCTAGAGATCAGCCGGCTGTTAATGAAAAACTGTTTTTT.

This clonotype was counted at least ten times. This chain links TRBV5-5 with TRBJ1-2; unclear D gene. This CDR3 comprises 14 residues. Trimming removed 0 bases from V and 5 bases from J, with 11 bases in between. Germline V gene lookup returns CDR1 SGHKS and CDR2 YYEKEE (reference sequence). The CDR3, as DNA: TGTGCCAGCAGCTTGGAGGCAGGACCATATGGCTACACCTTC. Translation gives CASSLEAGPYGYTF.

This clonotype occurred many times. The chain has TRBV29-1 and TRBJ2-3; D is undetermined. V shed 2 bases and J shed 11 bases, with 11 bases lying between them. The CDR3 consists of 11 residues. From germline, CDR1 is SQVTM and CDR2 ANQGSEA. Here the CDR3 reads CSVEIGRGQYF. CDR3 coding DNA: TGCAGCGTTGAAATAGGGCGCGGGCAGTATTTT.

This clonotype was seen repeatedly, ten times or more. The chain combines TRBV18 with TRBJ2-1, with TRBD2 identical over 9 bases. Per germline, CDR1 KGHSH and CDR2 LQKENI. V shed 4 bases and J 3 bases; nucleotides not matched to a gene: 4. This CDR3 is 15 amino acids long. CDR3 amino acids: CASSQGLANYNEQFF. For the CDR3, the DNA is TGTGCCAGCTCACAAGGACTAGCGAACTACAATGAGCAGTTCTTC.

This clonotype has more than one count but fewer than ten. This chain joins TRBV30 and TRBJ2-7; D is ambiguous. CDR3 length: 12 amino acids. Germline V gene lookup returns CDR1 GTSNPN and CDR2 SVGIG (reference sequence). Trimming shortened V by 5 bases and J by 1 base, and 9 bases separated the two germline ends. CDR3 in DNA: TGTGCCTGGCAGCTAGAATCCTACGAGCAGTACTTC. It is translated as CAWQLESYEQYF.

This clonotype was recorded many times. The chain carries TRBV28 and TRBJ2-1; D is perhaps TRBD2 (5 bases). V was clipped by 7 bases and J by 7 bases, with 14 bases between them. Germline V lookup: CDR1 MDHEN, CDR2 SYDVKM. CDR3 size: 13 residues. CDR3 region: CASNSGDVNEQFF. The CDR3 bases are TGTGCCAGCAACAGCGGAGACGTAAATGAGCAGTTCTTC.

This clonotype occurred many times. This chain connects TRBV20-1 to TRBJ2-3; D possibly corresponds to TRBD2 (6 bases). Per the germline V gene, CDR1 is DFQATT and CDR2 is SNEGSKA (reference sequence). The CDR3 spans 15 residues. Trimming removed 1 base at V and 2 bases at J, with 13 bases between. CDR3 sequence: CSARASPGATDTQYF. In DNA form, the CDR3 reads TGCAGTGCTAGAGCCTCACCGGGAGCCACAGATACGCAGTATTTT.

This clonotype appeared many times. The V and J genes are TRBV12-3 or TRBV12-4 and TRBJ1-2; a weak D match, TRBD1 (5 bases). The V end was cut by 8 bases, the J end by 5 bases, with 12 bases between. CDR3 length: 12 amino acids. The CDR3 region has the DNA TGTGCCAGCGGGCCAGGGTCGTATGGCTACACCTTC. It specifies CASGPGSYGYTF.

The sample holds many counts of this clonotype. V usage is TRBV18 and J usage is TRBJ2-7, with 12 bases lining up with TRBD1. The CDR3 consists of 17 residues. The trim removed 4 bases at V and 0 bases at J, leaving 7 bases unmatched. CDR1 and CDR2 from the germline V gene are KGHSH and LQKENI. CDR3 amino acids: CASSQPGTGGSSYEQYF. CDR3 in DNA: TGTGCCAGCTCACAACCCGGGACAGGGGGCAGCTCCTACGAGCAGTACTTC.

This clonotype was seen ten or more times. The chain employs TRBV5-4 and TRBJ2-1; TRBD2 matches at 9 bases. With V trimmed by 0 bases and J by 7 bases, 8 bases remained unmatched. Germline loops: CDR1 SGHNT, CDR2 YYREEE (reference sequence). This CDR3 is 16 amino acids long. The CDR3 DNA reads as TGTGCCAGCAGCTTGGGGGGTAGCGGGAGATGGAATGAGCAGTTCTTC. Its translation is CASSLGGSGRWNEQFF. Supplemented by reference TRBV5-4 and TRBJ2-1, the full variable domain reads ETGVTQSPTHLIKTRGQQVTLRCSSQSGHNTVSWYQQALGQGPQFIFQYYREEENGRGNFPPRFSGLQFPNYSSELNVNALELDDSALYLCASSLGGSGRWNEQFFGPGTRLTVL.

This clonotype was observed once. A clone one base away is much larger, so this may be a read error. This chain uses TRBV29-1 with TRBJ2-1, with D unresolved. The CDR3 covers 11 residues. Germline CDR1 reads SQVTM; CDR2 reads ANQGSEA. CDR3 DNA sequence: TGCGGCGTTGTCGCCTACAATGAGCAGTTCTTC. This gives the protein CGVVAYNEQFF.

This clonotype showed up just a few times. A junction end diverges from the germline sequence, so it may reflect a read error. J is TRBJ2-5 and V is TRBV20-1; TRBD2 agrees at 10 bases. This CDR3 region has 17 residues. CDR1 is DFQATT, CDR2 SNEGSKA, per germline (reference sequence). The DNA of the CDR3 is TGCTGTGCTAGGGCGGCTAGCGGGAGTCGGTTGGCTGAGACCCAGTACTTC. It yields the protein CCARAASGSRLAETQYF.

In the case of this clonotype: This may be a read error, as it is one base from a much larger clone. This chain links TRBV10-3 with TRBJ1-3, with a weak D call TRBD1 (6 bases). The CDR3 loop spans 18 amino acids. CDR1 is ENHRY, CDR2 SYGVKD, per germline. DNA of the CDR3: TGTGACATCAGTGAAAGAAGATATCAGGGGAACTCTGGAAACACCATATATTTT. Residues: CDISERRYQGNSGNTIYF.

Only a few counts were recorded for this clonotype. The rearrangement uses TRBV28 and TRBJ2-2, with 7 nucleotides matching TRBD2. The CDR3 covers 16 residues. Germline lookup yields CDR1 MDHEN and CDR2 SYDVKM. The junction had 9 bases not matched to a gene; V was cut back by 3 bases and J by 5 bases. This chain's CDR3 is CASSFRGRAGTGELFF. The DNA for the CDR3 is TGTGCCAGCAGTTTTCGGGGGAGGGCCGGTACCGGGGAGCTGTTTTTT.

This clonotype was detected ten times or more. V gene TRBV5-1 combines with J gene TRBJ2-3, with D perhaps TRBD1 or TRBD2 (6 bases each). Trimming shortened V by 7 bases and J by 5 bases, and 26 bases separated the two germline ends. CDR1 is SGHRS, CDR2 YFSETQ, per germline. CDR3 size: 17 residues. This CDR3 is CASRPPGAAQGGDTQYF. DNA of the CDR3: TGCGCCAGCCGACCTCCGGGAGCCGCACAGGGTGGAGATACGCAGTATTTT.

This clonotype was seen ten or more times. The genes are TRBV6-1 and TRBJ2-7; 8 bases match TRBD1. The CDR3 is 15 residues long. V lost 7 bases and J lost 5; bases outside the gene matches: 13. Germline loops: CDR1 MNHNS, CDR2 SASEGT. In DNA form, the CDR3 reads TGTGCCAGCACCCCAAGCACAGGGGGGATCGACGAGCAGTACTTC. Amino acid sequence: CASTPSTGGIDEQYF.

On this clonotype: This sequence may be a read error, since a much larger clone differs from it by one base. The V and J genes are TRBV7-7 and TRBJ2-5; weak D call: TRBD1 (6 bases). The length of the CDR3 is 14 residues. Per the germline V gene, CDR1 is SSHAT and CDR2 is FNYEAQ (reference sequence). The CDR3 loop reads CASSLKGDKETQYF. The CDR3 nucleotides read TGTGCTAGCAGCTTAAAGGGGGACAAAGAGACCCAGTACTTC.

The chain joins TRBV12-5 to TRBJ2-1, with 12 bases aligning to TRBD2. V lost 5 bases to trimming and J lost 9 bases; unmatched junction nucleotides: 5. The V gene's germline CDR1 is LGHNT and CDR2 FRNRAP. The CDR3 totals 14 residues. The CDR3 DNA follows: TGTGCTAGTGGTCCTAGCGGGGGGGCGGGTGAGCAGTTCTTC. It translates to CASGPSGGAGEQFF. Full variable domain (missing parts from reference TRBV12-5 and TRBJ2-1): DARVTQTPRHKVTEMGQEVTMRCQPILGHNTVFWYRQTMMQGLELLAYFRNRAPLDDSGMPKDRFSAEMPDATLATLKIQPSEPRDSAVYFCASGPSGGAGEQFFGPGTRLTVL.

This clonotype has ten or more counts. This chain connects TRBV11-1 to TRBJ2-7, with D uncertain. CDR1 is SGHAT and CDR2 is FQDESV in the germline V gene (reference sequence). V lost 5 bases and J lost 3, with 26 bases in between. This CDR3 comprises 18 residues. CDR3 bases: TGTGCCAGCAGCCCAACCTTTCGGAGTATTAGTTCTCGCTACGAGCAGTACTTC. Translating it yields CASSPTFRSISSRYEQYF. The full variable domain, completed using reference TRBV11-1 and TRBJ2-7, is EAEVAQSPRYKITEKSQAVAFWCDPISGHATLYWYRQILGQGPELLVQFQDESVVDDSQLPKDRFSAERLKGVDSTLKIQPAELGDSAMYLCASSPTFRSISSRYEQYFGPGTRLTVT.

This clonotype was recorded at least ten times. This rearrangement joins TRBV28 to TRBJ2-3; 9 positions match TRBD2. CDR3 length equals 15 residues. Germline V lookup: CDR1 MDHEN, CDR2 SYDVKM. V shed 3 bases and J 3 bases; nucleotides not matched to a gene: 4. CDR3 residues: CASSFPREGTDTQYF. CDR3 bases: TGTGCCAGCAGTTTCCCGCGGGAGGGAACAGATACGCAGTATTTT.

This clonotype has at least ten counts. The chain recombines TRBV4-1 with TRBJ2-1; 9 nucleotides agree with TRBD1. This CDR3 spans 15 amino acids. Germline V gives CDR1 MGHRA, CDR2 YSYEKL. Trimming took 8 bases from V and 1 from J; bases not matched to a gene: 6. The CDR3 spells CASASGTGSYNEQFF. The CDR3 nucleotides are TGCGCCAGCGCTTCCGGGACAGGGTCCTACAATGAGCAGTTCTTC.

This clonotype was detected many times. The genes are TRBV4-1 and TRBJ2-1; 9 positions agree with TRBD2. This CDR3 region has 14 residues. Germline CDR1 MGHRA, CDR2 YSYEKL. V shed 6 bases and J 4 bases; nucleotides not matched to a gene: 4. Written as DNA, the CDR3 is TGCGCCAGCAGATCGCGGGAGGGGTACAATGAGCAGTTCTTC. Residues: CASRSREGYNEQFF.

This clonotype was seen many times. The rearrangement joins TRBV7-9 to TRBJ2-1, with TRBD2 matching over 10 bases. Germline V gene sequence: CDR1 SEHNR, CDR2 FQNEAQ (reference sequence). There are 15 residues in the CDR3. The V segment lost 5 bases and the J segment 5 bases; nucleotides outside the gene matches: 6. The CDR3 here is CASSSIAGGDNEQFF. The CDR3 DNA is TGTGCCAGCAGCAGCATAGCGGGGGGCGACAATGAGCAGTTCTTC.

This clonotype was seen many times. The rearrangement links TRBV7-2 to TRBJ1-2, with D uncertain. The germline V gene has CDR1 SGHTA and CDR2 FQGNSA. Trimming removed 1 base at V and 1 base at J, with 4 bases between. There are 13 residues in the CDR3. This CDR3 is CASSLVVNYGYTF. In DNA form, the CDR3 reads TGTGCCAGCAGCTTAGTCGTTAACTATGGCTACACCTTC.

The J gene is TRBJ2-3, the V gene TRBV6-1, with D tentatively TRBD2 (5 bases). The germline V gene has CDR1 MNHNS and CDR2 SASEGT. This CDR3 has 15 amino acids. Trimming removed 8 bases from V and 0 bases from J, with 15 bases in between. The CDR3 nucleotides are TGTGCCAGCCGTAAAAGCGGTGCTAGCACAGATACGCAGTATTTT. As protein: CASRKSGASTDTQYF.

This clonotype was seen many times. This chain links TRBV20-1 with TRBJ2-3, with 11 bases matching TRBD2. CDR1 is DFQATT and CDR2 is SNEGSKA in the germline V gene (reference sequence). The V gene end was trimmed by 3 bases and the J gene end by 5 bases; junction bases not matched to a gene: 10. CDR3 length equals 16 residues. The CDR3: CSASGTSGQVRDTQYF. DNA of the CDR3: TGCAGTGCTAGCGGGACTAGCGGACAAGTACGAGATACGCAGTATTTT.

Many counts were recorded for this clonotype. The chain is built from TRBV7-8 and TRBJ1-1; unclear D gene. V lost 3 bases to trimming and J lost 4 bases, with 12 bases between them. This CDR3 has 14 residues. Germline V gene lookup returns CDR1 SGHVS and CDR2 FQNEAQ. The chain's CDR3 is CASSFSGGSTEAFF. In DNA, the CDR3 is TGTGCCAGCAGCTTTAGTGGCGGGAGCACTGAAGCTTTCTTT.